Sequencing of this T cell receptor beta chain was carried out in a study of cytomegalovirus exposure and HLA in healthy donors. The study's findings and limits: V- and J-gene trimming of TCR beta was linked (in a later analysis) to a missense DCLRE1C variant. Likely technical artifact: a cluster of highly shared sequence variants.

PCR used 60 Vbeta primers and 13 Jbeta primers. Sequenced by immunoSEQ multiplex PCR; TCRdb stores in-frame clones only, minus some. In total, the table holds 100,000 to 150,000 clones. Healthy people donating bone marrow made up the donors. This CDR3 contains 16 residues. In germline, CDR1 is SNHLY, CDR2 FYNNEI. Losses at the gene ends were 4 bases for V and 2 bases for J; bases not matched to a gene: 1. Of note for this clone: What it binds is not known.

This chain links TRBV2 with TRBJ2-3; 15 nucleotides line up with TRBD2. Sequencing was done on a sample of PBMCs. The receptor's source is a man between 35 and 55 years old in good health and CMV-seronegative. CDR3 nucleotides: TGTGCCAGCAGTGGGACTAGCGGGAGGGCCACAGATACGCAGTATTTT. Its translation is CASSGTSGRATDTQYF.